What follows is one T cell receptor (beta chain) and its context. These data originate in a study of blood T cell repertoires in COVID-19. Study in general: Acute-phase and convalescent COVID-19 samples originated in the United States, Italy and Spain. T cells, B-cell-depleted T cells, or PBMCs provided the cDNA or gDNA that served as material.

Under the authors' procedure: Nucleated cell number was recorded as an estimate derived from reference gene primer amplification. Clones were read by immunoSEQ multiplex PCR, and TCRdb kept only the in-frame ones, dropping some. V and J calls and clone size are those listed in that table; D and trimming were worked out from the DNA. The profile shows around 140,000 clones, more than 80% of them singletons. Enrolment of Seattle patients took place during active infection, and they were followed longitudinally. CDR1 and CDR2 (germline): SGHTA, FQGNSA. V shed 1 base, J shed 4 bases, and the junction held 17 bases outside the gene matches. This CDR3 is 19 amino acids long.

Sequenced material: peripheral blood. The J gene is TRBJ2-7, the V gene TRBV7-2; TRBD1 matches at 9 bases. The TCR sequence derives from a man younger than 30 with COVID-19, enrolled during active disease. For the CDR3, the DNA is TGTGCCAGCAGCTTAGACCTAGGGCGAGTGGGACAGGGACCTTACGAGCAGTACTTC. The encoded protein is CASSLDLGRVGQGPYEQYF.